Listed below are T cell receptor beta chains from one sample, sequenced in a study of blood T cell repertoires in COVID-19. Assay: immunoSEQ multiplex PCR; the TCRdb copy retains only in-frame clones and omits some. The table has some 180,000 clones, 78% seen once. The sequenced sample consisted of peripheral blood. These receptors all come from a woman of 80 years or more with active or convalescent COVID-19. The CDR3 runs from the conserved cysteine through the conserved F or W. Fields, in order: J gene, clone size, V gene, D gene, CDR3 protein, CDR3 DNA. D genes are given only for firm matches. The size field is filled for only some rows; it gives once, few, many or a size class.

TRBJ1-6	.	TRBV6-5	.	CASSSAGMSPLHF	TGTGCCAGCAGTTCCGCCGGGATGTCCCCCCTCCACTTT
TRBJ1-2	few	TRBV5-1	.	CASSSDWAGAYGYTF	TGCGCCAGCAGCTCGGATTGGGCTGGGGCATATGGCTACACCTTC
TRBJ2-1	once	TRBV19	TRBD2	CATTSGGLSSYNEQFF	TGTGCCACAACTAGCGGGGGGCTGAGCTCCTACAATGAGCAGTTCTTC
TRBJ2-5	.	TRBV5-4	TRBD2	CASSLTGGETQYF	TGTGCCAGCAGCTTGACGGGGGGAGAGACCCAGTACTTC
TRBJ1-6	.	TRBV27	.	CASRWPGNSPLHF	TGTGCCAGCAGATGGCCCGGGAATTCACCCCTCCACTTT
TRBJ2-1	.	TRBV27	TRBD2	CASSVSGTSGVGQQFF	TGTGCCAGCAGTGTGTCCGGGACTAGCGGGGTAGGTCAGCAGTTCTTC
TRBJ1-4	.	TRBV10-3	.	CAISGSRGTNEKLFF	TGTGCCATCAGTGGGAGCCGAGGGACTAATGAAAAACTGTTTTTT
TRBJ2-5	.	TRBV2	TRBD2	CATADWASGGETQYF	TGTGCCACCGCCGACTGGGCTAGCGGGGGCGAGACCCAGTACTTC
TRBJ1-2	.	TRBV5-6	.	CASSLPPYTDYGYTF	TGTGCCAGCAGCTTGCCCCCCTATACTGACTATGGCTACACCTTC
TRBJ1-6	.	TRBV27	.	CASSYGTRNSPLHF	TGTGCCAGCAGTTACGGGACTCGTAATTCACCCCTCCACTTT
TRBJ1-2	.	TRBV6-2/TRBV6-3	TRBD1	CASSTRGINYGYTF	TGTGCCAGCAGTACCAGGGGGATTAACTATGGCTACACCTTC
TRBJ2-1	.	TRBV6-1	.	CASREASSSYNEQFF	TGTGCCAGCAGGGAAGCGTCGAGCTCCTACAATGAGCAGTTCTTC
TRBJ2-3	.	TRBV7-9	TRBD1	CASSLLWGQGTTGTDTQYF	TGTGCCAGCAGCTTATTATGGGGACAGGGGACTACTGGCACAGATACGCAGTATTTT
TRBJ2-7	.	TRBV6-5	.	CATPEAEQYF	TGTGCCACGCCGGAGGCCGAGCAGTACTTC
TRBJ2-3	.	TRBV5-6	TRBD1	CASSLDRERFSDTQYF	TGTGCCAGCAGCCTGGACAGGGAGAGGTTCTCAGATACGCAGTATTTT
TRBJ1-5	.	TRBV6-5	.	CASSYRAGVRNQPQHF	TGTGCCAGCAGTTACCGGGCAGGGGTCCGCAATCAGCCCCAGCATTTT
TRBJ2-7	.	TRBV7-9	.	CASTYRDNYEQYF	TGTGCCAGCACGTACCGGGACAACTACGAGCAGTACTTC
TRBJ1-2	few	TRBV2	.	CASTFNGYGYTF	TGTGCCAGCACCTTCAACGGCTATGGCTACACCTTC
TRBJ2-7	.	TRBV10-3	TRBD1	CAISGVRDRSSYEQYF	TGTGCCATCAGTGGGGTGCGGGACAGGAGCTCCTACGAGCAGTACTTC
TRBJ1-1	.	TRBV29-1	.	CSVDRNTEAFF	TGCAGCGTTGACAGGAACACTGAAGCTTTCTTT
TRBJ2-2	.	TRBV5-4	TRBD1	CASSRRDREATGELFF	TGTGCCAGCAGTCGCCGGGACAGGGAGGCCACCGGGGAGCTGTTTTTT
TRBJ2-4	.	TRBV9	.	CASSVGGAANIQYF	TGTGCCAGCAGCGTAGGGGGAGCGGCAAACATTCAGTACTTC
TRBJ1-5	.	TRBV29-1	.	CSVGLGTLNQPQHF	TGCAGCGTTGGGTTGGGGACACTTAATCAGCCCCAGCATTTT
TRBJ1-1	.	TRBV7-9	TRBD1	CASSPGQGAAFF	TGTGCCAGCAGCCCAGGACAGGGCGCTGCTTTCTTT
TRBJ2-1	.	TRBV2	TRBD2	CASSPLAGGPYNEQFF	TGTGCCAGCAGTCCTCTAGCGGGGGGGCCCTACAATGAGCAGTTCTTC
TRBJ2-3	.	TRBV7-2	TRBD2	CASSAWTSGTDTQYF	TGTGCCAGCAGCGCCTGGACTAGCGGCACAGATACGCAGTATTTT
TRBJ2-1	.	TRBV5-1	TRBD1	CASSAEGQGYNEQFF	TGCGCCAGCAGCGCGGAGGGACAGGGGTACAATGAGCAGTTCTTC
TRBJ2-7	few	TRBV4-3	TRBD2	CASSQDRDGGGAYEQYF	TGCGCCAGCAGCCAAGATCGTGATGGCGGGGGGGCCTACGAGCAGTACTTC
TRBJ2-7	few	TRBV28	.	CASSPPGAYEQYF	TGTGCCAGCAGCCCTCCGGGGGCCTACGAGCAGTACTTC
TRBJ2-1	.	TRBV7-2	.	CASSLQGSSYNEQFF	TGTGCCAGCAGCTTACAGGGATCGTCCTACAATGAGCAGTTCTTC
TRBJ1-1	.	TRBV3-1/TRBV3-2	TRBD1	CASSHPGTGGYQRINTEAFF	TGTGCCAGCAGCCACCCTGGGACAGGAGGTTACCAACGGATAAACACTGAAGCTTTCTTT
TRBJ2-2	.	TRBV5-1	.	CASSFGGYTGELFF	TGCGCCAGCAGCTTTGGGGGGTACACCGGGGAGCTGTTTTTT
TRBJ2-7	.	TRBV7-2	TRBD2	CASSSSSGGPAYEQYF	TGTGCCAGCAGCTCCTCTAGCGGGGGGCCAGCCTACGAGCAGTACTTC
TRBJ2-7	.	TRBV9	TRBD1	CASSLGQSATEQYF	TGTGCCAGCAGCTTGGGACAGAGTGCTACAGAGCAGTACTTC
TRBJ2-1	.	TRBV27	.	CASSFLEQRGYNEQFF	TGTGCCAGCAGTTTCCTGGAGCAGAGAGGGTACAATGAGCAGTTCTTC
TRBJ1-1	few	TRBV18	.	CASSPPSKNTEAFF	TGTGCCAGCTCACCACCGTCCAAGAACACTGAAGCTTTCTTT
TRBJ1-2	many	TRBV2	.	CASSEVARPNGYTF	TGTGCCAGCAGTGAAGTCGCCAGGCCAAATGGCTACACCTTC
TRBJ2-3	once	TRBV28	TRBD2	CASLTSGGTDTQYF	TGTGCCAGCCTGACTAGCGGGGGCACAGATACGCAGTATTTT
TRBJ2-2	.	TRBV11-3	.	CASSSIPGELFF	TGTGCCAGCAGCTCTATTCCCGGGGAGCTGTTTTTT
TRBJ1-3	.	TRBV27	.	CASSLDAGYGNTIYF	TGTGCCAGCAGTTTAGATGCAGGCTATGGAAACACCATATATTTT
TRBJ2-5	.	TRBV4-1	.	CASSLGSGYPEGTQYF	TGCGCCAGCAGCCTGGGTAGCGGTTACCCGGAGGGGACCCAGTACTTC
TRBJ1-6	once	TRBV13	TRBD1	CASSRGQSYNSPLHF	TGTGCCAGCAGCCGGGGACAGTCCTATAATTCACCCCTCCACTTT
TRBJ2-7	few	TRBV10-3	TRBD2	CAISEQGGGTSYEQYF	TGTGCCATCAGTGAGCAAGGCGGGGGAACATCCTACGAGCAGTACTTC
TRBJ2-5	few	TRBV5-1	.	CASSLEVRLEGQYF	TGCGCCAGCAGCTTGGAGGTCAGGTTGGAAGGCCAGTACTTC
TRBJ2-7	.	TRBV6-5	.	CASSREVPREQYF	TGTGCCAGCTCACGCGAGGTTCCCCGCGAGCAGTACTTC